These T cell receptor beta chains were read from a single sample in a study of T cell responses to AZD1222 COVID-19 vaccine. Clones were sequenced by immunoSEQ multiplex PCR, and TCRdb holds only the in-frame ones, with some missing. This sample has approximately 200,000 clones, with almost 90% found just once. Sequences were derived from peripheral blood, sampled on day 0 of AZD1222 vaccination. The origin of the receptors is an adult in good health. Each CDR3 is given with its conserved first and last residue. A D gene is named only where the DNA matches it firmly. Clone size, where shown, is once, few, many, or a class for clones that have expanded.

v_call	clone_size	j_call	d_call	cdr3_aa	cdr3_nt
TRBV6-5	.	TRBJ2-7	.	CATKRAASSYEQYF	TGTGCCACCAAAAGGGCAGCGAGCTCCTACGAGCAGTACTTC
TRBV28	.	TRBJ2-7	.	CASVGRYEQYF	TGTGCCAGCGTGGGACGCTACGAGCAGTACTTC
TRBV3-1/TRBV3-2	.	TRBJ1-3	.	CASRPTADSGNTIYF	TGTGCCAGCAGGCCGACAGCCGACTCTGGAAACACCATATATTTT
TRBV5-6	once	TRBJ1-2	.	CASSSGLGQRRGYTF	TGTGCCAGCAGCTCGGGCCTAGGGCAGCGTCGGGGCTACACCTTC
TRBV7-8	once	TRBJ2-5	.	CASSLAQRVRETQYF	TGTGCCAGCAGCTTAGCGCAACGGGTCCGAGAGACCCAGTACTTC
TRBV5-1	.	TRBJ2-2	TRBD2	CASSLAPGTSGGELFF	TGCGCCAGCAGCTTGGCCCCCGGGACTAGCGGCGGGGAGCTGTTTTTT
TRBV5-1	.	TRBJ2-7	TRBD1	CASSLSGTGGFEQYF	TGCGCCAGCAGCTTGTCTGGGACAGGGGGCTTCGAGCAGTACTTC
TRBV19	.	TRBJ1-1	TRBD1	CASSIFGQGRSANTEAFF	TGTGCCAGTAGTATATTTGGACAGGGTAGATCGGCGAACACTGAAGCTTTCTTT
TRBV30	.	TRBJ2-4	TRBD2	CAWRARGENIQYF	TGTGCCTGGAGGGCCCGGGGGGAAAACATTCAGTACTTC
TRBV5-6	few	TRBJ1-6	.	CASGFTGRSSYNSPLHF	TGTGCCAGCGGGTTCACAGGGAGAAGCTCCTATAATTCACCCCTCCACTTT
TRBV7-9	.	TRBJ1-2	.	CASSSRDGGPSYGYTF	TGTGCCAGCAGCTCTCGGGACGGGGGACCTAGCTATGGCTACACCTTC
TRBV6-5	few	TRBJ1-4	.	CASSYSVVNEKLFF	TGTGCCAGCAGTTACTCGGTGGTTAATGAAAAACTGTTTTTT
TRBV7-9	.	TRBJ1-1	.	CASTPAGDRNTEAFF	TGTGCCAGCACCCCGGCAGGGGATCGGAACACTGAAGCTTTCTTT
TRBV7-6	.	TRBJ2-6	.	CASSPLGLAGANVLTF	TGTGCCAGCAGCCCCCTTGGGCTTGCTGGGGCCAACGTCCTGACTTTC
TRBV29-1	.	TRBJ2-3	.	CSVEGGGSGTDTQYF	TGCAGCGTTGAAGGGGGCGGGTCAGGCACAGATACGCAGTATTTT
TRBV6-5	.	TRBJ1-6	TRBD1	CASSSPGQGYNSPLHF	TGTGCCAGCAGTTCCCCGGGACAGGGCTATAATTCACCCCTCCACTTT
TRBV18	.	TRBJ2-2	.	CASSGDTGELFF	TGTGCCAGCTCAGGGGACACCGGGGAGCTGTTTTTT
TRBV7-3	.	TRBJ1-6	.	CASSLDRDSPLHF	TGTGCCAGCAGCTTAGACCGGGATTCACCCCTCCACTTT
TRBV30	.	TRBJ2-3	.	CAQKSRDTQYF	TGTGCTCAGAAGTCCCGAGATACGCAGTATTTT
TRBV5-8	.	TRBJ1-1	TRBD1	CASSMGQGITEAFF	TGTGCCAGCAGCATGGGACAGGGGATAACTGAAGCTTTCTTT
TRBV19	.	TRBJ2-5	TRBD2	CASSIGTSRETQYF	TGTGCCAGTAGTATAGGGACTAGCCGGGAGACCCAGTACTTC
TRBV9	.	TRBJ2-3	TRBD2	CASSEASGDSTDTQYF	TGTGCCAGCAGTGAGGCTAGCGGGGATAGCACAGATACGCAGTATTTT
TRBV7-6	.	TRBJ2-2	.	CASSLVSRSSTGELFF	TGTGCCAGCAGCTTAGTCTCGCGCAGCAGTACCGGGGAGCTGTTTTTT
TRBV30	.	TRBJ2-1	.	CAWSPRTTFLFAREQFF	TGTGCCTGGAGTCCAAGGACAACGTTCCTGTTCGCCCGTGAGCAGTTCTTC
TRBV28	.	TRBJ1-5	TRBD1	CASSRTGFSNQPQHF	TGTGCCAGCAGTAGGACAGGGTTTAGCAATCAGCCCCAGCATTTT
TRBV4-3	.	TRBJ2-5	TRBD2	CPTTWGGGGPAWETQYF	TGCCCCACCACTTGGGGGGGCGGGGGGCCGGCATGGGAGACCCAGTACTTC
TRBV15	.	TRBJ2-7	.	CATSRGEGPYEQYF	TGTGCCACCAGCAGAGGTGAGGGACCCTACGAGCAGTACTTC